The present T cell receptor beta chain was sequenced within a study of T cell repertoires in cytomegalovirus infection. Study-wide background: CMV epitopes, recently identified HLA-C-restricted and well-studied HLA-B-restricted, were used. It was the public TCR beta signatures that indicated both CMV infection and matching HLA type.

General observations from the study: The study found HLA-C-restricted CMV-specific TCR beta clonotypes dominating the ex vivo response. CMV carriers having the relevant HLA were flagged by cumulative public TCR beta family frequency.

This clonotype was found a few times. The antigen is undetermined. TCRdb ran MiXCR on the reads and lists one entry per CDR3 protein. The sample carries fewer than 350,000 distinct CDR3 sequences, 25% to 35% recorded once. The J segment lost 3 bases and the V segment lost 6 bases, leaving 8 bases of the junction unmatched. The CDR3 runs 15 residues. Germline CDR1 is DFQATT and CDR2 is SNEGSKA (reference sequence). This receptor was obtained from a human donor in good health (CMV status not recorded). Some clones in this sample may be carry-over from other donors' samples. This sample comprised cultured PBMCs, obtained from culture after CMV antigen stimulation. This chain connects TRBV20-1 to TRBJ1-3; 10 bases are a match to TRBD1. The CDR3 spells CSALIRDRGGNTIYF. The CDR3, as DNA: TGCAGTGCCCTAATTCGGGACAGGGGTGGAAACACCATATATTTT.